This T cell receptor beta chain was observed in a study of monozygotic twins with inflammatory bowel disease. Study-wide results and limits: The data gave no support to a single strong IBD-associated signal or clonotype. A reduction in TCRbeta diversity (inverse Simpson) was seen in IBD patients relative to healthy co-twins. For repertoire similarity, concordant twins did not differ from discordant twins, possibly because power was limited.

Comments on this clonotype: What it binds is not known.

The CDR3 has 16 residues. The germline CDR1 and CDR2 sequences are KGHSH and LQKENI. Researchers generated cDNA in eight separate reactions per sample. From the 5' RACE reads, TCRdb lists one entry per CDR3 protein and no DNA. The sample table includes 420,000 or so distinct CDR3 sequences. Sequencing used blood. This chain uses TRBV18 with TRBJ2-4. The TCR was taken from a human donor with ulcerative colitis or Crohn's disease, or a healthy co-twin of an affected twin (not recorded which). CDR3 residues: CASSPFSNLAKNIQYF.